This T cell receptor (beta chain) derives from a study of shared clonotypes between healthy human individuals. Genomic DNA belonging to each subset was distributed in equal measure over several immunoSEQ plates. TCRdb keeps only in-frame clones here, not all; method: immunoSEQ multiplex PCR. The data hold about 800,000 clones, with about 96% observed a single time. Terminally differentiated effector memory CD45RA+ cells were excluded by CCR7 positive selection of CD45RO-negative cells. The clonotype comes from a man aged 25-40 years in good health. What was sequenced was naive CD8+ T cells sorted from blood.

Written as DNA, the CDR3 is TGCAGCGTTGTTGGAATCGGGGAAAAACTGTTTTTT. Translated, it gives CSVVGIGEKLFF. The chain has TRBV29-1 and TRBJ1-4; the D is unclear. The CDR3 runs 12 residues. V was cut by 4 bases and J by 8 bases, with 11 bases left in between. The V gene's germline CDR1 is SQVTM and CDR2 ANQGSEA.